This T cell receptor beta chain was recovered during a study of cytomegalovirus exposure and HLA in healthy donors. The study, taken as a whole, reports: Upon later analysis, TCR association rates were observed to vary by HLA locus, being highest for DRB1 and lowest for HLA-C. One later analysis reportedly identified an Asian-associated ancestry cluster that showed fewer N-insertions than the approximately 700-donor mean. Researchers left out some V segments, among them TRBV6-2 and TRBV6-3, as indistinguishable.

CDR1 and CDR2 from the germline V gene are SGHRS and YFSETQ. Losses at the gene ends were 4 bases for V and 4 bases for J; bases not matched to a gene: 5. The CDR3 consists of 15 residues. Whereas donors were nominally healthy upon sampling, unrecorded immune exposures were probable. Primers for the PCR totalled 60 Vbeta and 13 Jbeta. Using immunoSEQ multiplex PCR, the repertoire was profiled, and TCRdb retains in-frame clones only, with some absent. The sample has 150,000 to 200,000 clones; 85% to 90% are singletons. Comments on this clone: The antigen is undetermined.

This sequence originates from a woman aged 18-29 years in good health and CMV-seronegative. Specimen: PBMCs. J is TRBJ1-4 and V is TRBV5-1; 9 nucleotides line up with TRBD1. CDR3 sequence reads: CASSAQGAINEKLFF. DNA for the CDR3: TGCGCCAGCAGCGCACAGGGGGCGATTAATGAAAAACTGTTTTTT.